The 20 T cell receptor beta chains below all came from one sample that was sequenced in a study of OX40 agonist ivuxolimab in advanced cancers. Method: immunoSEQ multiplex PCR; TCRdb's copy keeps in-frame clones and lacks some. Found here are 56,000 or so clones, about 82% of them singletons; the top ten hold 3.5% to 4%. Source: CD4+ or CD8+ T cells sorted from blood, taken in a trial of the OX40 agonist ivuxolimab. These receptors were obtained from an adult with an advanced solid tumor such as melanoma, head and neck, liver or kidney cancer.

The chain combines TRBV5-6 with TRBJ1-1; tentatively, D is TRBD1 (5 bases). Germline-derived CDR1 and CDR2 are SGHDT and YYEEEE. The CDR3 has 15 amino acids. Trimming removed 0 bases at V and 3 bases at J, with 12 bases between. CDR3 in amino acids: CASSLDWGGHTEAFF. CDR3 bases: TGTGCCAGCAGCTTGGATTGGGGGGGTCACACTGAAGCTTTCTTT.

The gene calls are TRBV11-1 and TRBJ1-2; TRBD1 is a possible D gene (5 bases). The germline V gene encodes CDR1 SGHAT and CDR2 FQDESV (reference sequence). Trimming removed 1 base at V and 2 bases at J, with 23 bases between. This CDR3 has 19 residues. CDR3 DNA sequence: TGTGCCAGCAGCTTAGATCTCCGCAGGGCCGAATCTTTAAACTATGGCTACACCTTC. As protein: CASSLDLRRAESLNYGYTF.

V is TRBV4-2 and J is TRBJ2-7; D is unresolved. V was pared by 1 base and J by 3 bases, with 7 bases between. Germline lookup yields CDR1 LGHNA and CDR2 YNFKEQ. CDR3 length: 13 amino acids. The chain's CDR3 is CASSQVNGYEQYF. DNA for the CDR3: TGTGCCAGCAGCCAAGTTAACGGCTACGAGCAGTACTTC.

V and J are TRBV28 and TRBJ2-5; 8 bases agree with TRBD2. The CDR3 spans 17 residues. V gave up 3 bases and J gave up 4 bases; unmatched junction bases: 13. Germline CDR1 MDHEN, CDR2 SYDVKM. In nucleotides, the CDR3 is TGTGCCAGCAGTTTCGTGTCGGCTAGCGGGTTGGGAGAGACCCAGTACTTC. As protein: CASSFVSASGLGETQYF.

The V gene is TRBV19, the J gene TRBJ1-1, with TRBD1 identical over 9 bases. Germline assignment: CDR1 LNHDA and CDR2 SQIVND (reference sequence). There are 14 residues in the CDR3. J gave up 1 base and V 7 bases, and 4 bases lay outside the gene matches. The CDR3 bases are TGTGCCAGTAACTGGGGACAGGGGAACACTGAAGCTTTCTTT. Amino acids: CASNWGQGNTEAFF.

The rearrangement uses TRBV5-6 and TRBJ1-2; D is possibly TRBD1 (6 bases). The CDR3 length is 14 residues. V was shortened by 4 bases and J by 2 bases, with 12 bases between the two germline ends. From germline, CDR1 is SGHDT and CDR2 YYEEEE. The CDR3 nucleotides are TGTGCCAGCAGCCAACTGGGGGGCAACTATGGCTACACCTTC. It is translated as CASSQLGGNYGYTF.

The rearrangement uses TRBV18 and TRBJ1-5; D may be TRBD1 (5 bases). This CDR3 is built from 13 residues. Trimming removed 2 bases at V and 4 bases at J, with 6 bases between. In germline, CDR1 is KGHSH, CDR2 LQKENI. CDR3 protein: CASSPEGNQPQHF. CDR3 nucleotide sequence: TGTGCCAGCTCACCAGAGGGGAATCAGCCCCAGCATTTT.

This clone was seen more than once but under ten times. J is TRBJ1-3 and V is TRBV6-5, with D perhaps TRBD1 (5 bases). There are 16 residues in the CDR3. The ends were cut back, 0 bases at V and 2 bases at J, with 11 bases in the middle. Germline V lookup: CDR1 MNHEY, CDR2 SVGAGI. DNA of the CDR3: TGTGCCAGCAGTTACTCGATTGGGGGAGCTGGAAACACCATATATTTT. Translated, it gives CASSYSIGGAGNTIYF.

The chain recombines TRBV5-1 with TRBJ2-7, with D possibly called TRBD1 or TRBD2 (6 bases each). In germline, CDR1 is SGHRS, CDR2 YFSETQ. V was shortened by 4 bases and J by 5 bases, with 22 bases between the two germline ends. CDR3 size: 16 residues. CDR3: CASSAQPTAGGHEQYF. The CDR3 nucleotides read TGCGCCAGCAGCGCACAACCGACAGCCGGGGGCCACGAGCAGTACTTC. The complete variable domain, with remaining parts taken from reference TRBV5-1 and TRBJ2-7, reads KAGVTQTPRYLIKTRGQQVTLSCSPISGHRSVSWYQQTPGQGLQFLFEYFSETQRNKGNFPGRFSGRQFSNSRSEMNVSTLELGDSALYLCASSAQPTAGGHEQYFGPGTRLTVT.

The chain joins TRBV18 to TRBJ1-1; D is possibly TRBD1 (6 bases). With 1 base removed from V and 1 base from J, the gap between germline ends came to 13 bases. This CDR3 comprises 16 residues. Germline CDR1 reads KGHSH; CDR2 reads LQKENI. CDR3 DNA: TGTGCCAGCTCACCACGAGACGACAGGACGAACACTGAAGCTTTCTTT. Encoded protein: CASSPRDDRTNTEAFF.

The rearrangement joins TRBV7-2 to TRBJ2-2; D gene unclear. The CDR3 has 13 amino acids. The V gene's germline CDR1 is SGHTA and CDR2 FQGNSA. V dropped 5 bases and J dropped 2 bases, with 6 bases sitting between them. The chain's CDR3 is CASSLSNTGELFF. CDR3 in DNA: TGTGCCAGCAGCCTTTCAAACACCGGGGAGCTGTTTTTT.

J is TRBJ2-1 and V is TRBV28, with D tentatively TRBD1 (6 bases). The CDR3 sequence is 15 residues long. Germline V CDR1 and CDR2: MDHEN, SYDVKM. With 7 bases removed from V and 7 bases from J, the gap between germline ends came to 20 bases. CDR3 protein: CASTLPGHTTNEQFF. CDR3 nucleotides: TGTGCCAGCACATTACCGGGACACACCACAAATGAGCAGTTCTTC.

A remark on this clone: A read error may account for a junction end that differs from germline. The chain recombines TRBV19 with TRBJ2-5; either TRBD1 or TRBD2 may supply D (6 bases each). CDR3 size: 21 residues. From germline, CDR1 is LNHDA and CDR2 SQIVND (reference sequence). CDR3 sequence: CASSIEVGRTADLTAKETRYF. The CDR3, as DNA: TGTGCCAGTAGTATAGAGGTGGGGAGGACAGCCGACCTAACCGCCAAAGAGACCCGGTACTTC.

This clone was detected a few times. The chain has TRBV28 and TRBJ1-5; D perhaps matches TRBD1 (5 bases). V lost 1 base, J lost 14 bases, and 12 bases lay in between. The germline gives CDR1 MDHEN, CDR2 SYDVKM. The CDR3 is 12 residues long. CDR3 sequence reads: CASSLLGQWKHF. In DNA form, the CDR3 reads TGTGCCAGCAGTTTATTGGGGCAGTGGAAGCATTTT.

This chain uses TRBV29-1 with TRBJ1-1; weak D call: TRBD1 (6 bases). This CDR3 spans 14 amino acids. Germline values: CDR1 SQVTM, CDR2 ANQGSEA. V dropped 0 bases and J dropped 4 bases, with 12 bases sitting between them. As DNA, the CDR3 is TGCAGCGTTGAAGACCGACAGGTCAGCACTGAAGCTTTCTTT. Protein: CSVEDRQVSTEAFF.

This clone has only a few counts. The genes are TRBV9 and TRBJ2-7; D is unclear. The V end lost 0 bases, the J end lost 7 bases, and 17 bases lay between the germline ends. Germline CDR1 is SGDLS and CDR2 is YYNGEE. This CDR3 spans 15 amino acids. The CDR3 coding sequence is TGTGCCAGCAGCGTAGGGGTAGACCGAGTGTGGGAGCAGTACTTC. Amino acids: CASSVGVDRVWEQYF.

This chain links TRBV18 with TRBJ2-2; TRBD2 agrees at 11 bases. CDR3 length equals 16 residues. The J segment lost 4 bases and the V segment lost 6 bases, leaving 7 bases of the junction unmatched. The germline V gene has CDR1 KGHSH and CDR2 LQKENI. The CDR3 coding sequence is TGTGCCAGCTCGTTAACTAGCGGGGGATCCACCGGGGAGCTGTTTTTT. Its translation is CASSLTSGGSTGELFF.

The rearrangement links TRBV6-5 to TRBJ2-5; TRBD2 aligns across 9 bases. The CDR3 runs 14 residues. Trimming removed 2 bases from V and 7 bases from J; junction bases left unmatched: 5. Germline V gene sequence: CDR1 MNHEY, CDR2 SVGAGI. Here the CDR3 DNA reads TGTGCCAGCAGTTACAAGCGGGGGGCACCGACCCAGTACTTC. Amino acid sequence: CASSYKRGAPTQYF.

The chain couples TRBV7-9 to TRBJ2-7; tentatively, D is TRBD1 or TRBD2 (6 bases each). CDR1 is SEHNR and CDR2 is FQNEAQ in the germline V gene (reference sequence). CDR3 size: 15 residues. V lost 2 bases and J 2 bases, leaving 13 bases between the germline ends. CDR3 region: CASSLIGGPTYEQYF. In DNA, the CDR3 is TGTGCCAGCAGCTTAATCGGGGGCCCCACCTACGAGCAGTACTTC.

This rearrangement joins TRBV11-1 to TRBJ1-6; D is unclear. The CDR3 has 16 amino acids. Trimming shortened V by 1 base and J by 5 bases, and 12 bases separated the two germline ends. Germline lookup yields CDR1 SGHAT and CDR2 FQDESV (reference sequence). In DNA form, the CDR3 reads TGTGCCAGCAGCTTAGTGGGTCCGGGTGATAATTCACCCCTCCACTTT. This encodes CASSLVGPGDNSPLHF.